A single sample is the source of the 6 T cell receptor beta chains below, sequenced in a study of ipilimumab plus nivolumab after autologous stem cell transplantation. Produced via immunoSEQ multiplex PCR; TCRdb's table is partial and in-frame only. The profile covers 9,100 or so clones, with almost 70% appearing a single time and under 25% taken by the ten largest. The sequencing here drew on PBMCs, taken in a trial of ipilimumab plus nivolumab as post-transplant consolidation. The receptor source for this set is a female donor with multiple myeloma.

The V and J genes are TRBV6-6 and TRBJ2-7; D uncertain. Trimming stripped 0 bases from V and 7 bases from J, with 4 bases between. Per the germline V gene, CDR1 is MNHNY and CDR2 is SVGAGI (reference sequence). The CDR3 totals 11 residues. The CDR3 protein is CASSYSREQYF. CDR3 DNA: TGTGCCAGCAGTTACTCGAGGGAGCAGTACTTC.

This rearrangement joins TRBV21-1 to TRBJ1-2. TRBV21-1 is termed a pseudogene. The CDR3 consists of 14 residues. CDR3 sequence reads: CASSKRGTGDGYTF. The CDR3 DNA reads as TGTGCCAGCAGCAAGCGGGGGACGGGAGATGGCTACACCTTC.

In its sample, this clone was seen a few times. CDR3 sequence reads: CASSVGPITDTQYF. In nucleotides, the CDR3 is TGTGCCAGCAGCGTCGGCCCCATCACAGATACGCAGTATTTT. This chain uses TRBV2 with TRBJ2-3; D remains ambiguous. The CDR3 totals 14 residues. Trimming shortened V by 6 bases and J by 2 bases, and 12 bases separated the two germline ends. Germline CDR1 SNHLY, CDR2 FYNNEI.

This sequence joins TRBV14 and TRBJ2-2; 10 positions match TRBD1. Per germline, CDR1 SGHDN and CDR2 FVKESK. V lost 6 bases to trimming and J lost 4 bases; unmatched junction nucleotides: 8. The CDR3 loop spans 16 amino acids. The CDR3 sequence: CASRGTGTGATGELFF. The CDR3 DNA is TGTGCCAGCAGAGGTACCGGGACAGGGGCCACCGGGGAGCTGTTTTTT.

Only one count was recorded for this clone. The CDR3 spells CASSPWTEYGYHEQFF. The DNA for the CDR3 is TGCGCCAGCAGCCCCTGGACCGAGTATGGATATCATGAGCAGTTCTTC. The chain is built from TRBV5-1 and TRBJ2-1, with no clear D. The CDR3 totals 16 residues. CDR1 is SGHRS and CDR2 is YFSETQ in the germline V gene. The V gene lost 4 bases and the J gene lost 8 bases, with 22 bases spanning the gap.

On this clone: The sample contains more than one DNA sequence encoding this CDR3. The gene calls are TRBV5-1 and TRBJ2-7, with TRBD1 matching over 10 bases. Germline trimming cut 1 base from V and 4 bases from J; bases unmatched to any gene: 5. Looked up from germline, CDR1 is SGHRS and CDR2 is YFSETQ. The CDR3 covers 15 residues. The CDR3 reads CASSLRGDRGYEQYF. In DNA form, the CDR3 reads TGCGCCAGCAGCTTGCGGGGGGACAGGGGTTACGAGCAGTACTTC.